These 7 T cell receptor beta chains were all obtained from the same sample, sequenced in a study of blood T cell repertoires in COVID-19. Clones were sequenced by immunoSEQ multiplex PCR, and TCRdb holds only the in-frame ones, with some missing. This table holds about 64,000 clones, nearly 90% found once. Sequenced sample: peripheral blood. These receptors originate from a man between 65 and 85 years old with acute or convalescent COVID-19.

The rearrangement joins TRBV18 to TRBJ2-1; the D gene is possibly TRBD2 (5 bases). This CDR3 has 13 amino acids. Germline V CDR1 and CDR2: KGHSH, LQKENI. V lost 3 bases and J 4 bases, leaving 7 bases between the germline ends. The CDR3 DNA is TGTGCCAGCTCACCGGGAGTTTACAATGAGCAGTTCTTC. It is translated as CASSPGVYNEQFF.

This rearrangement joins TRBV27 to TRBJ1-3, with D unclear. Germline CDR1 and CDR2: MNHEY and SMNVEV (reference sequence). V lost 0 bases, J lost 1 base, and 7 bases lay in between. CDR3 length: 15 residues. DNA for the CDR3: TGTGCCAGCAGTTTATCGAGAGGGTCTGGAAACACCATATATTTT. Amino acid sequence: CASSLSRGSGNTIYF.

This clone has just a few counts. CDR3 protein: CASSILPGQPFF. Written as DNA, the CDR3 is TGTGCCAGTAGTATCCTCCCCGGACAGCCTTTCTTT. The chain employs TRBV19 and TRBJ1-1; possibly TRBD1 for D (6 bases). Per germline, CDR1 LNHDA and CDR2 SQIVND (reference sequence). The CDR3 length is 12 residues. V shed 3 bases and J shed 12 bases, with 14 bases lying between them.

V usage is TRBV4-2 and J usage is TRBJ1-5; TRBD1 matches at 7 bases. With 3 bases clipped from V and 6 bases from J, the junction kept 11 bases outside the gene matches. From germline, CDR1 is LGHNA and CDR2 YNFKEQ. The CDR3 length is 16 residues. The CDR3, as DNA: TGTGCCAGCAGCCAGACAGGGAGAGGCAGAATTCAGCCCCAGCATTTT. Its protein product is CASSQTGRGRIQPQHF.

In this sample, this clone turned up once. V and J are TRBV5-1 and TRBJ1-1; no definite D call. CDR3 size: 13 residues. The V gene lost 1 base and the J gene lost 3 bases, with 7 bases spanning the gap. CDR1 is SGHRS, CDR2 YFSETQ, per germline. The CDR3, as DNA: TGCGCCAGCAGCTTGACGGGGTACACTGAAGCTTTCTTT. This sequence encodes CASSLTGYTEAFF.

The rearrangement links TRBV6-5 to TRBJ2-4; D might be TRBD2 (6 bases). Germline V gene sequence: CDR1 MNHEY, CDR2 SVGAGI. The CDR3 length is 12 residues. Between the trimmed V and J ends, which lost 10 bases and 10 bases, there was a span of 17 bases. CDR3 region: CATNPGGKIQYF. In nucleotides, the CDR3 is TGTGCCACCAACCCAGGAGGGAAAATTCAGTACTTC.

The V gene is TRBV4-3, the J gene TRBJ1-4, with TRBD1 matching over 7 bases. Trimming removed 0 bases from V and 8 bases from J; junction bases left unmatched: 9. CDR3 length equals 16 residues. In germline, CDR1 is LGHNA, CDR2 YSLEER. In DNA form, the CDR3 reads TGCGCCAGCAGCCAAGATCTGCCGACAGGGAGGGAAAAACTGTTTTTT. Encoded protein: CASSQDLPTGREKLFF.